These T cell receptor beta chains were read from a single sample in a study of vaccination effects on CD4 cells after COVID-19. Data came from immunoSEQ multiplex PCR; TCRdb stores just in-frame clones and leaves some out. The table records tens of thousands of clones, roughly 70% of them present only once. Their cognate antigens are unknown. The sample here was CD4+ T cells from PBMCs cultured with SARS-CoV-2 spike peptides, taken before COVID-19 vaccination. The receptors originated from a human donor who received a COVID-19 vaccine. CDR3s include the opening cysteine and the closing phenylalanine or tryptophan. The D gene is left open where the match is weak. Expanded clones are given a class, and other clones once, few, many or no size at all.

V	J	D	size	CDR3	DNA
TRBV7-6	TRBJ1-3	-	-	CASSFGFQGGNTIYF	TGTGCCAGCAGCTTCGGGTTTCAAGGTGGAAACACCATATATTTT
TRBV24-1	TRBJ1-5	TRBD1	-	CATSAGGINQPQHF	TGTGCCACCAGTGCAGGGGGGATCAATCAGCCCCAGCATTTT
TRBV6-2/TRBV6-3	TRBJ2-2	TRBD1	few	CASSYFTGGTGELFF	TGTGCCAGCAGTTACTTCACAGGGGGGACTGGGGAGCTGTTTTTT
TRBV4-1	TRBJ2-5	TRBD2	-	CASSQDWSGGQETQYF	TGCGCCAGCAGCCAAGATTGGAGCGGGGGCCAAGAGACCCAGTACTTC
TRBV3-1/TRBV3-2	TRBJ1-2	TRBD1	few	CASSQAETGSYGYTF	TGTGCCAGCAGCCAAGCGGAGACAGGGAGCTATGGCTACACCTTC
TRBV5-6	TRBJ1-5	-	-	CASSLKEAGVRPQHF	TGTGCCAGCAGCTTGAAGGAGGCAGGTGTAAGGCCCCAGCATTTT
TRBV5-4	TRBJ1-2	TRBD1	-	CASSRDRVGGYTF	TGTGCCAGCAGCCGGGACAGGGTAGGAGGCTACACCTTC
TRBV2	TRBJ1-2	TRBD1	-	CASSADRGAQLNYGYTF	TGTGCCAGCAGTGCCGACAGGGGCGCGCAACTGAACTATGGCTACACCTTC
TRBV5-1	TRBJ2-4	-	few	CASSSAGNIQYF	TGCGCCAGCAGCTCGGCGGGAAACATTCAGTACTTC
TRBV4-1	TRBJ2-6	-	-	CASSQVRTSRANVLTF	TGCGCCAGCAGCCAAGTAAGGACATCCCGGGCCAACGTCCTGACTTTC
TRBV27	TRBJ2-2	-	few	CASSLKPELGELFF	TGTGCCAGCAGTTTGAAGCCAGAACTCGGGGAGCTGTTTTTT
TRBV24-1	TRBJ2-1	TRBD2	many	CATSDPSGNANEQFF	TGTGCCACCAGTGATCCTAGCGGGAATGCGAATGAGCAGTTCTTC
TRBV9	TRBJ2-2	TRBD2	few	CASSAGGARTGELFF	TGTGCCAGCAGCGCGGGGGGGGCCCGCACCGGGGAGCTGTTTTTT
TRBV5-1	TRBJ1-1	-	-	CASSLVRGAQGTEAFF	TGCGCCAGCAGCTTGGTGAGGGGGGCGCAGGGCACTGAAGCTTTCTTT
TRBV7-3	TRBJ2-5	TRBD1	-	CASSPKTGRETQYF	TGTGCCAGCAGCCCTAAGACAGGGCGGGAGACCCAGTACTTC
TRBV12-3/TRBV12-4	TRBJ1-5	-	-	CASTLGFNQPQHF	TGTGCCAGCACTCTGGGGTTCAATCAGCCCCAGCATTTT
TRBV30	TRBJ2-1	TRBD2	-	CAWSVLAGTGEQFF	TGTGCCTGGAGTGTACTAGCGGGGACGGGTGAGCAGTTCTTC
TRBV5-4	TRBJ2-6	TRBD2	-	CASSLDRTSGSTGANVLTF	TGTGCCAGCAGCCTTGACCGTACTAGCGGGAGTACTGGGGCCAACGTCCTGACTTTC
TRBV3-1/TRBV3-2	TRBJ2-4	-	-	CASSQGGSRLRNIQYF	TGTGCCAGCAGCCAAGGAGGGAGTCGTCTGAGGAACATTCAGTACTTC
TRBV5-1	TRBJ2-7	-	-	CASSFELANEQYF	TGCGCCAGCAGCTTTGAGCTAGCGAACGAGCAGTACTTC
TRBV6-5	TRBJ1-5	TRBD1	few	CASSPGQAVLPQHF	TGTGCCAGCAGTCCCGGACAGGCTGTTCTGCCCCAGCATTTT
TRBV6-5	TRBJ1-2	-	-	CASSTRQGALLGYTF	TGTGCCAGCAGTACACGACAAGGGGCCTTGCTGGGCTACACCTTC
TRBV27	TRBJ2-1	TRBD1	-	CASGDRGGSYNEQFF	TGTGCCAGCGGGGACAGGGGTGGTTCCTACAATGAGCAGTTCTTC
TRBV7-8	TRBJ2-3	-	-	CASSLMSGASTDTQYF	TGTGCCAGCAGCTTAATGTCGGGGGCCAGCACAGATACGCAGTATTTT
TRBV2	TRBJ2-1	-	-	CAGNLGTGISEQFF	TGTGCCGGCAACCTGGGAACGGGGATTAGTGAGCAGTTCTTC
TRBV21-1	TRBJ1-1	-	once	CASSKGLRTTRSEAFF	TGTGCCAGCAGCAAAGGATTACGGACTACCCGAAGTGAAGCTTTCTTT
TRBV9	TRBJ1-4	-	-	CASSPWGGRDEKLFF	TGTGCCAGCAGCCCCTGGGGGGGTAGGGATGAAAAACTGTTTTTT
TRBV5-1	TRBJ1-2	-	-	CASSLPGLQGYGYTF	TGCGCCAGCAGCTTGCCAGGGCTACAGGGCTATGGCTACACCTTC
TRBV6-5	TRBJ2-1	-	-	CASSSGSRGEQFF	TGTGCCAGCAGTAGCGGGTCCAGAGGGGAGCAGTTCTTC
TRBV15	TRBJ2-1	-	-	CATSITELNEQFF	TGTGCCACCAGCATTACAGAGCTCAATGAGCAGTTCTTC
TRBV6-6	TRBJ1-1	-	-	CASSLEPSVAEAFF	TGTGCCAGCAGCCTTGAACCGAGCGTCGCTGAAGCTTTCTTT